This TCR beta chain is from a study of OX40 agonist ivuxolimab in advanced cancers. Whole-study findings and limits: There was clonal expansion of CD4+ and CD8+ blood T cells by week 6 at 0.1 to 3.0 mg/kg.

In germline, CDR1 is LNHDA, CDR2 SQIVND (reference sequence). The CDR3 sequence is 15 residues long. V gave up 6 bases and J gave up 1 base; unmatched junction bases: 5. The data were produced by immunoSEQ multiplex PCR, yet TCRdb's version contains in-frame clones alone and is incomplete. The data contain about 59,000 clones, around 82% of them singletons. Patients with a history of autoimmune disease or on systemic immunosuppression were excluded. Concerning this clone: Antigen unknown.

The V gene is TRBV19, the J gene TRBJ2-3; 9 bases align to TRBD1. The sequence was obtained from an adult with an advanced solid tumor such as melanoma, head and neck, liver or kidney cancer. The sequenced sample was CD4+ or CD8+ T cells sorted from blood, obtained in a trial of the OX40 agonist ivuxolimab. CDR3 in DNA: TGTGCCAGTAGCCCAACAGGGGGCGGCACAGATACGCAGTATTTT. Encoded protein: CASSPTGGGTDTQYF.